These 29 T cell receptor beta chains were all obtained from the same sample, sequenced in a study of shared clonotypes between healthy human individuals. Clones were read by immunoSEQ multiplex PCR, and TCRdb kept only the in-frame ones, dropping some. The sample consists of about 2.4 million clones, 93% of them appearing once. The sequenced sample was naive CD4+ T cells from PBMCs. The subset here: CD45RA+ positively selected. The receptors originated from a man younger than 35 in good health. Some clones in this sample may be carry-over from other donors' samples.

This rearrangement joins TRBV7-2 to TRBJ2-1, with D possibly matching TRBD1 (6 bases). CDR1 is SGHTA, CDR2 FQGNSA, per germline. This CDR3 contains 18 residues. Trimming took 3 bases from V and 6 from J, leaving 24 bases between them. The CDR3 DNA follows: TGTGCCAGCAGCTTGGCGACCCTTACAGGGCTGTCGTCCAATGAGCAGTTCTTC. It codes for CASSLATLTGLSSNEQFF.

The rearrangement uses TRBV29-1 and TRBJ2-2; D could derive from TRBD1 or TRBD2 (6 bases each). Germline V gene sequence: CDR1 SQVTM, CDR2 ANQGSEA. This CDR3 is 16 amino acids long. The V end was cut by 6 bases, the J end by 3 bases, with 20 bases between. The CDR3 region is CSVQSPGGWDTGELFF. CDR3 nucleotide sequence: TGCAGCGTCCAATCGCCCGGGGGCTGGGACACCGGGGAGCTGTTTTTT.

The chain is built from TRBV18 and TRBJ2-3; a weak D match, TRBD2 (5 bases). From germline, CDR1 is KGHSH and CDR2 LQKENI. The CDR3 has 14 residues. Trimming left V 1 base short and J 6 bases short, with 11 bases between. The CDR3 bases are TGTGCCAGCTCACCACGAGGAGGTGCCGATACGCAGTATTTT. It translates to CASSPRGGADTQYF. The full variable domain, with the rest looked up from reference TRBV18 and TRBJ2-3, is NAGVMQNPRHLVRRRGQEARLRCSPMKGHSHVYWYRQLPEEGLKFMVYLQKENIIDESGMPKERFSAEFPKEGPSILRIQQVVRGDSAAYFCASSPRGGADTQYFGPGTRLTVL.

The V gene is TRBV28, the J gene TRBJ1-4; D ambiguous. This CDR3 comprises 15 residues. Trimming left V 4 bases short and J 8 bases short, with 17 bases between. Looked up from germline, CDR1 is MDHEN and CDR2 is SYDVKM. The CDR3 sequence is CASSSGSLEREKLFF. CDR3 coding DNA: TGTGCCAGCAGTTCCGGTAGTTTGGAGCGGGAAAAACTGTTTTTT.

In its sample, this clone was seen once. The chain combines TRBV5-1 with TRBJ2-1; a weak D match, TRBD2 (6 bases). The CDR3 loop spans 14 amino acids. Trimming removed 0 bases at V and 12 bases at J, with 16 bases between. CDR1 is SGHRS, CDR2 YFSETQ, per germline. The CDR3 protein is CASSLGTEGVGQFF. CDR3 sequence (DNA): TGCGCCAGCAGCTTGGGTACGGAGGGAGTAGGGCAGTTCTTC. Complete variable domain (other parts from reference TRBV5-1 and TRBJ2-1): KAGVTQTPRYLIKTRGQQVTLSCSPISGHRSVSWYQQTPGQGLQFLFEYFSETQRNKGNFPGRFSGRQFSNSRSEMNVSTLELGDSALYLCASSLGTEGVGQFFGPGTRLTVL.

The chain couples TRBV21-1 to TRBJ2-2. TRBV21-1 is a pseudogene locus. This CDR3 has 15 residues. CDR3 in amino acids: CASSIRKANTGELFF. In DNA form, the CDR3 reads TGTGCCAGCAGCATCCGGAAGGCGAACACCGGGGAGCTGTTTTTT.

There are a few counts of this clone. Other nucleotide sequences in the sample specify the same CDR3. The rearrangement links TRBV7-8 to TRBJ1-3; no reliable D call. Looked up from germline, CDR1 is SGHVS and CDR2 is FQNEAQ. This CDR3 contains 14 residues. V gave up 0 bases and J gave up 4 bases, with 7 bases separating them. The CDR3 protein is CASSLAGSGNTIYF. Written as DNA, the CDR3 is TGTGCCAGCAGCTTAGCAGGGAGCGGAAACACCATATATTTT.

CDR3 sequence reads: CASSLGSGGGTEAFF. CDR3 DNA sequence: TGTGCCAGCAGCTTAGGTTCAGGGGGTGGAACTGAAGCTTTCTTT. J is TRBJ1-1 and V is TRBV7-9, with 7 bases aligning to TRBD1. The CDR3 spans 15 residues. Trimming took 1 base from V and 5 from J; bases not matched to a gene: 7. Germline V gene sequence: CDR1 SEHNR, CDR2 FQNEAQ (reference sequence).

In DNA, the CDR3 is TGTGCCAGCAGTCTAACCGGGACAGACAATGAAAAACTGTTTTTT. This gives the protein CASSLTGTDNEKLFF. This sequence joins TRBV28 and TRBJ1-4, with 7 nucleotides matching TRBD1. After removal of 5 bases from V and 5 bases from J, the junction contained 8 bases not matched to a gene. Germline lookup yields CDR1 MDHEN and CDR2 SYDVKM. The CDR3 has 15 residues.

The chain is built from TRBV29-1 and TRBJ2-5, with 9 bases matching TRBD2. With 4 bases clipped from V and 3 bases from J, the junction kept 9 bases outside the gene matches. CDR1 and CDR2 (germline): SQVTM, ANQGSEA. The CDR3 contains 15 residues. The CDR3 coding sequence is TGCAGCGTTGTAGGGCCCGCGGGGGGGGAAGAGACCCAGTACTTC. Translated: CSVVGPAGGEETQYF.

The chain links TRBV7-2 to TRBJ2-7, with TRBD1 matching 9 bases. The CDR3 sequence is 14 residues long. Germline CDR1 is SGHTA and CDR2 is FQGNSA. Trimming cost V 5 bases and J 4 bases; bases outside gene matches: 6. CDR3 residues: CASSPRQGGYEQYF. Written as DNA, the CDR3 is TGTGCCAGCAGCCCGAGACAGGGGGGTTACGAGCAGTACTTC.

In its sample, this clone was seen once. The chain recombines TRBV7-9 with TRBJ2-6, with D tentatively TRBD1 (5 bases). Trimming removed 2 bases at V and 1 base at J, with 9 bases between. CDR1 and CDR2 (germline): SEHNR, FQNEAQ (reference sequence). The CDR3 runs 16 residues. CDR3 region: CASSLRGWSGANVLTF. CDR3 in DNA: TGTGCCAGCAGCTTAAGGGGCTGGTCTGGGGCCAACGTCCTGACTTTC.

This clone was detected once. The chain links TRBV2 to TRBJ1-5, with 8 bases aligning to TRBD1. This CDR3 contains 13 residues. V lost 6 bases and J lost 7; bases outside the gene matches: 5. The V gene's germline CDR1 is SNHLY and CDR2 FYNNEI. The CDR3 here is CASRDRGWQPQHF. The CDR3 DNA follows: TGTGCCAGCAGAGACAGGGGCTGGCAGCCCCAGCATTTT.

The chain has TRBV4-1 and TRBJ1-2; D call uncertain. CDR1 MGHRA and CDR2 YSYEKL come from the germline V gene. This CDR3 region has 14 residues. Trimming took 3 bases from V and 0 from J, leaving 8 bases between them. The CDR3: CASSHQDTNYGYTF. CDR3 sequence (DNA): TGCGCCAGCAGCCATCAGGATACTAACTATGGCTACACCTTC.

This clone has a handful of counts. Other nucleotide sequences from this sample produce the same CDR3. The chain has TRBV20-1 and TRBJ1-1; D gene uncertain. CDR3 length equals 11 residues. Looked up from germline, CDR1 is DFQATT and CDR2 is SNEGSKA (reference sequence). V shed 3 bases and J shed 5 bases, with 7 bases lying between them. The CDR3 nucleotides are TGCAGTGCTAGGACGGGGACTGAAGCTTTCTTT. Translating gives CSARTGTEAFF.

The V gene is TRBV28, the J gene TRBJ2-1; 10 bases line up with TRBD2. With 6 bases clipped from V and 7 bases from J, the junction kept 18 bases outside the gene matches. CDR3 length: 18 residues. The germline V gene encodes CDR1 MDHEN and CDR2 SYDVKM. Written as DNA, the CDR3 is TGTGCCAGCAGCCGCCTGTTTTCTAGCGGGAGATGGTATAATGAGCAGTTCTTC. Amino acid sequence: CASSRLFSSGRWYNEQFF.

The chain combines TRBV28 with TRBJ2-1; maybe TRBD2 (6 bases). V was pared by 3 bases and J by 0 bases, with 9 bases between. Germline CDR1 MDHEN, CDR2 SYDVKM. This CDR3 comprises 15 residues. CDR3 bases: TGTGCCAGCAGTTTCTTGCGGGGCTCCTACAATGAGCAGTTCTTC. Its protein is CASSFLRGSYNEQFF.

Comments on this clone: Other DNA sequences in the same sample also yield this CDR3. The J gene is TRBJ2-1, the V gene TRBV5-1; possible D gene TRBD1, 6 bases. The germline gives CDR1 SGHRS, CDR2 YFSETQ. The CDR3 runs 14 residues. V was shortened by 5 bases and J by 2 bases, with 11 bases between the two germline ends. In nucleotides, the CDR3 is TGCGCCAGCAGTTTACAGGGTCCCTACAATGAGCAGTTCTTC. It yields the protein CASSLQGPYNEQFF.

The V call is TRBV6-6, the J call TRBJ2-3; the D gene is possibly TRBD2 (5 bases). CDR3 size: 14 residues. CDR1 is MNHNY and CDR2 is SVGAGI in the germline V gene (reference sequence). Between the trimmed V and J ends, which lost 4 bases and 4 bases, there was a span of 12 bases. The CDR3 loop is CASSFGNVADTQYF. The CDR3 DNA sequence: TGTGCCAGCAGTTTCGGGAACGTCGCAGATACGCAGTATTTT.

This rearrangement joins TRBV6-6 to TRBJ2-1; 10 bases map to TRBD2. The CDR3 is made up of 15 amino acids. After removal of 4 bases from V and 5 bases from J, the junction contained 5 bases not matched to a gene. Per germline, CDR1 MNHNY and CDR2 SVGAGI (reference sequence). The CDR3 reads CASSSRLAGNNEQFF. The CDR3 DNA reads as TGTGCCAGCAGTTCCCGACTAGCGGGTAACAATGAGCAGTTCTTC.

This chain links TRBV28 with TRBJ2-1, with TRBD2 identical over 8 bases. CDR3 length equals 14 residues. CDR1 and CDR2 (germline): MDHEN, SYDVKM. V shed 8 bases and J 6 bases; nucleotides not matched to a gene: 9. The DNA for the CDR3 is TGTGCCAGCGTGCGGGGTAGCGGGGTCAATGAGCAGTTCTTC. This translates into CASVRGSGVNEQFF.

The chain couples TRBV18 to TRBJ2-4, with D perhaps being TRBD1 or TRBD2 (5 bases each). The CDR3 runs 14 residues. CDR1 and CDR2 from the germline V gene are KGHSH and LQKENI. V lost 3 bases, J lost 6 bases, and 12 bases lay in between. CDR3 sequence (DNA): TGTGCCAGCTCACCTACTAGGGACCCAAACATTCAGTACTTC. It translates to CASSPTRDPNIQYF.

The chain recombines TRBV11-3 with TRBJ1-5, with 8 nucleotides matching TRBD1. The CDR3 spans 18 residues. From germline, CDR1 is SGHNT and CDR2 YENEEA. V trimming: 1 base; J trimming: 7 bases; junction bases outside the gene matches: 15. The CDR3 nucleotides read TGTGCCAGCAGCTTAGTGGGGATACACAGGGGGGGTGAACAGCCCCAGCATTTT. It is translated as CASSLVGIHRGGEQPQHF. Together with reference TRBV11-3 and TRBJ1-5, the CDR3 gives the full variable domain: EAGVVQSPRYKIIEKKQPVAFWCNPISGHNTLYWYLQNLGQGPELLIRYENEEAVDDSQLPKDRFSAERLKGVDSTLKIQPAELGDSAVYLCASSLVGIHRGGEQPQHFGDGTRLSIL.

The genes are TRBV18 and TRBJ2-7, with D possibly being TRBD1 (5 bases). The V and J ends lost 0 bases and 6 bases respectively, with 9 bases between them. The CDR3 covers 13 residues. The V gene's germline CDR1 is KGHSH and CDR2 LQKENI. In DNA form, the CDR3 reads TGTGCCAGCTCACCACCTCAGGGCCTCGAGCAGTACTTC. This gives the protein CASSPPQGLEQYF.

A word on this clone: The sample holds other DNA sequences that translate to the same CDR3. This chain connects TRBV7-2 to TRBJ2-5; D gene ambiguous. Trimming stripped 2 bases from V and 5 bases from J, with 3 bases between. In germline, CDR1 is SGHTA, CDR2 FQGNSA. The CDR3 is 11 residues long. For the CDR3, the DNA is TGTGCCAGCAGCTTATACGAGACCCAGTACTTC. Translated: CASSLYETQYF.

The chain combines TRBV6-6 with TRBJ2-5, with D unclear. V was shortened by 2 bases and J by 4 bases, with 14 bases between the two germline ends. The germline V gene has CDR1 MNHNY and CDR2 SVGAGI (reference sequence). This CDR3 region has 15 residues. The CDR3 nucleotides read TGTGCCAGCAGTTACGGTGGCACGGGCCGAGAGACCCAGTACTTC. Protein: CASSYGGTGRETQYF.

This clone was seen a handful of times. The sample has other DNA sequences that encode this CDR3 too. The chain combines TRBV20-1 with TRBJ1-1, with no clear D. Per germline, CDR1 DFQATT and CDR2 SNEGSKA (reference sequence). The CDR3 length is 10 residues. V was clipped by 6 bases and J by 5 bases, with 7 bases between them. The CDR3 loop reads CSAGGTEAFF. The CDR3 DNA reads TGCAGTGCGGGCGGGACTGAAGCTTTCTTT.

This chain links TRBV6-1 with TRBJ1-4; 12 bases line up with TRBD1. CDR3 length equals 15 residues. Germline trimming cut 5 bases from V and 10 bases from J; bases unmatched to any gene: 8. From germline, CDR1 is MNHNS and CDR2 SASEGT. The CDR3 nucleotides are TGTGCCAGCAGTTTATTCGGGACAGGGGGCGGAAAACTGTTTTTT. Its protein product is CASSLFGTGGGKLFF.

The V gene is TRBV2, the J gene TRBJ1-1; 7 bases are a match to TRBD1. Trimming at V came to 8 bases and at J to 3 bases, leaving 9 bases not matched to a gene. Germline V gene data show CDR1 as SNHLY and CDR2 as FYNNEI. The CDR3 extends over 14 amino acids. CDR3 sequence (DNA): TGTGCCAGCGAGAAGACAGGGATCTACACTGAAGCTTTCTTT. This gives the protein CASEKTGIYTEAFF.